This TCR beta chain was retrieved from a study of quantifying T cell responses using KT2 cells. Study in general: cDNA was made from DNase-treated RNA using alpha and beta constant primers.

Deletions cut 3 bases from V and 2 bases from J, with 18 bases between. The V gene's germline CDR1 is SGDLS and CDR2 YYNGEE. This CDR3 is 17 amino acids long. This clonotype is judged medium-sized. An oligo carrying a UMI was ligated to the cDNA 3' end. An equimolar mix of RC1.1 and RC1.2 primed the beta chain across TRBC1 and TRBC2. Using its own MiXCR run on the UMI-ligation and nested PCR reads, TCRdb lists one record per CDR3 protein. The top ten clones hold about 9.7% of a sample with 52,000 or so distinct CDR3 sequences, 9% to 15% of them seen once. The TCR comes from a human donor. The V and J genes are TRBV9 and TRBJ2-1; weak D call: TRBD2 (5 bases). Sample: PBMCs spiked with cells of the T cell clone KT2. CDR3 DNA: TGTGCCAGCAGCGGGAATAGAGGGCCCGTCCCCTACAATGAGCAGTTCTTC. Amino acids: CASSGNRGPVPYNEQFF.